The 30 T cell receptor beta chains listed next were all sequenced from one sample in a study of naive and memory T cell subsets. Two oligonucleotides, mixed equimolar, formed the beta constant-region primer covering TRBC1 and TRBC2. Nested alpha and beta constant-region primers with the SP2 primer drove four PCR rounds on ligated cDNA. MiXCR, applied by TCRdb to the UMI-ligation and nested PCR reads, yields one record per CDR3 protein. The sample consists of 80,000 to 95,000 distinct CDR3 sequences, 8% to 9.5% of them appearing once. The sample was naive CD8+ T cells from blood. These receptors were obtained from a human donor in good health.

This clonotype appeared a few times. This chain connects TRBV28 to TRBJ2-1; 13 nucleotides align to TRBD2. The ends lost 7 bases at V and 9 bases at J; junction bases unmatched: 3. CDR1 is MDHEN and CDR2 is SYDVKM in the germline V gene. The CDR3 length is 13 residues. CDR3 residues: CASTWTSGSEQFF. CDR3 DNA: TGTGCCAGCACGTGGACTAGCGGGAGTGAGCAGTTCTTC. Combining the CDR3 with reference TRBV28 and TRBJ2-1 gives the whole variable domain DVKVTQSSRYLVKRTGEKVFLECVQDMDHENMFWYRQDPGLGLRLIYFSYDVKMKEKGDIPEGYSVSREKKERFSLILESASTNQTSMYLCASTWTSGSEQFFGPGTRLTVL.

This chain uses TRBV6-2 or TRBV6-3 with TRBJ2-1; 7 bases fit TRBD2. The V segment lost 1 base and the J segment 3 bases; nucleotides outside the gene matches: 3. This CDR3 spans 15 amino acids. From germline, CDR1 is MNHEY and CDR2 SVGEGT. This CDR3 is CASSYLAGVYNEQFF. The CDR3 coding sequence is TGTGCCAGCAGTTACTTGGCGGGAGTCTACAATGAGCAGTTCTTC.

This clonotype occurred many times. At one of its ends the junction is not consistent with the germline gene, which may arise from a read error. The genes are TRBV27 and TRBJ2-7; 9 bases are shared with TRBD1. The CDR3 is 12 amino acids. CDR1 is MNHEY and CDR2 is SMNVEV in the germline V gene (reference sequence). The CDR3 spells CASSTGGQGQNF. In DNA, the CDR3 is TGTGCCAGCAGCACAGGCGGACAGGGGCAAAACTTC.

The genes are TRBV29-1 and TRBJ2-1, with a weak D call TRBD2 (6 bases). V was shortened by 2 bases and J by 0 bases, with 11 bases between the two germline ends. This CDR3 has 15 amino acids. The germline gives CDR1 SQVTM, CDR2 ANQGSEA. The DNA of the CDR3 is TGCAGCGTTGAAAGACGGGAGCGCTCCTACAATGAGCAGTTCTTC. Translating gives CSVERRERSYNEQFF.

This clonotype was counted ten times or more. J is TRBJ2-7 and V is TRBV5-5; either TRBD1 or TRBD2 may fit D (7 bases each). The CDR3 length is 15 residues. Looked up from germline, CDR1 is SGHKS and CDR2 is YYEKEE (reference sequence). The V end was cut by 4 bases, the J end by 4 bases, with 18 bases between. CDR3 region: CASSGGDSLAYEQYF. In nucleotides, the CDR3 is TGTGCCAGCAGCGGGGGGGACAGCCTGGCTTACGAGCAGTACTTC.

At least ten counts were recorded for this clonotype. This rearrangement joins TRBV28 to TRBJ2-7, with TRBD1 matching over 10 bases. CDR1 and CDR2 from the germline V gene are MDHEN and SYDVKM. CDR3 size: 14 residues. With V trimmed by 6 bases and J by 6 bases, 8 bases remained unmatched. CDR3 residues: CASSPGTGAGEQYF. The CDR3 nucleotides read TGTGCCAGCAGCCCCGGGACAGGGGCTGGCGAGCAGTACTTC.

The chain has TRBV2 and TRBJ1-1, with D unclear. CDR3 length equals 13 residues. Germline V gene data show CDR1 as SNHLY and CDR2 as FYNNEI. V was cut by 11 bases and J by 1 base, with 14 bases left in between. CDR3 region: CASQREGNTEAFF. CDR3 coding DNA: TGTGCCTCTCAAAGGGAGGGGAACACTGAAGCTTTCTTT. Using reference TRBV2 and TRBJ1-1 for the parts outside the CDR3, the full variable domain is EPEVTQTPSHQVTQMGQEVILRCVPISNHLYFYWYRQILGQKVEFLVSFYNNEISEKSEIFDDQFSVERPDGSNFTLKIRSTKLEDSAMYFCASQREGNTEAFFGQGTRLTVV.

The genes are TRBV13 and TRBJ2-3; no definite D call. CDR1 is PRHDT and CDR2 is FYEKMQ in the germline V gene (reference sequence). Trimming took off 4 bases at V and 6 bases at J, with 17 bases between the two ends. This CDR3 has 15 amino acids. The CDR3 is CASSSRPLMADTQYF. CDR3 in DNA: TGTGCCAGCAGCTCGAGACCACTGATGGCTGATACGCAGTATTTT.

This clonotype was seen many times. This rearrangement joins TRBV29-1 to TRBJ2-2; maybe TRBD2 (5 bases). The V and J ends lost 3 bases and 7 bases respectively, with 12 bases between them. The CDR3 is made up of 13 amino acids. Germline CDR1 reads SQVTM; CDR2 reads ANQGSEA. CDR3 region: CSVDAERGGELFF. DNA of the CDR3: TGCAGCGTTGACGCTGAACGGGGCGGGGAGCTGTTTTTT.

This clonotype was detected many times. The V gene is TRBV7-6, the J gene TRBJ1-1, with a possible D match to TRBD1 (6 bases). Germline V gene sequence: CDR1 SGHVS, CDR2 FNYEAQ. The CDR3 runs 14 residues. Between the trimmed V and J ends, which lost 1 base and 4 bases, there was a span of 10 bases. DNA of the CDR3: TGTGCCAGCAGCTTAGGCGAGACAGGCACTGAAGCTTTCTTT. Protein product: CASSLGETGTEAFF. The full variable domain, completed using reference TRBV7-6 and TRBJ1-1, is GAGVSQSPRYKVTKRGQDVALRCDPISGHVSLYWYRQALGQGPEFLTYFNYEAQQDKSGLPNDRFSAERPEGSISTLTIQRTEQRDSAMYRCASSLGETGTEAFFGQGTRLTVV.

The chain links TRBV7-9 to TRBJ2-7; D possibly corresponds to TRBD2 (5 bases). The CDR3 extends over 15 amino acids. CDR1 and CDR2 from the germline V gene are SEHNR and FQNEAQ (reference sequence). The germline V and J ends were trimmed by 1 base and 7 bases, with 17 bases remaining between them. CDR3 region: CASSLDSRESWEQYF. As DNA, the CDR3 is TGTGCCAGCAGCTTAGATTCCCGGGAATCGTGGGAGCAGTACTTC.

This clonotype was picked up a small number of times. Here the CDR3 reads CSVEPLAGHSYEQYF. The DNA of the CDR3 is TGCAGCGTTGAACCACTAGCGGGGCACTCCTACGAGCAGTACTTC. The gene calls are TRBV29-1 and TRBJ2-7; 10 positions agree with TRBD2. The CDR3 runs to 15 residues. The trim removed 2 bases at V and 0 bases at J, leaving 4 bases unmatched. Germline V CDR1 and CDR2: SQVTM, ANQGSEA.

V usage is TRBV10-3 and J usage is TRBJ1-3; D unresolved. The CDR3 has 13 residues. CDR1 and CDR2 from the germline V gene are ENHRY and SYGVKD. Trimming stripped 4 bases from V and 16 bases from J, with 20 bases between. CDR3 nucleotides: TGTGCCATCAGTGGGGGATCGATTAGTCCAGTTTATTTT. Translating it yields CAISGGSISPVYF.

V and J are TRBV5-1 and TRBJ2-7, with D maybe TRBD1 (5 bases). Per the germline V gene, CDR1 is SGHRS and CDR2 is YFSETQ. The V end lost 4 bases, the J end lost 3 bases, and 20 bases lay between the germline ends. The length of the CDR3 is 16 residues. CDR3 bases: TGCGCCAGCAGCCTCCCCCAAGGGGATGGGAACTACGAGCAGTACTTC. It encodes CASSLPQGDGNYEQYF.

The sample holds many counts of this clonotype. The rearrangement links TRBV6-5 to TRBJ1-1, with no clear D. Trimming took 0 bases from V and 4 from J, leaving 12 bases between them. The CDR3 length is 15 residues. Germline CDR1 reads MNHEY; CDR2 reads SVGAGI. The CDR3 loop reads CASSYSGVLGTEAFF. CDR3 DNA sequence: TGTGCCAGCAGTTACTCCGGGGTTTTGGGCACTGAAGCTTTCTTT.

This clonotype was counted at least ten times. The chain combines TRBV19 with TRBJ2-1, with a possible D match to TRBD1 (5 bases). The CDR3 runs to 15 residues. V was cut by 3 bases and J by 4 bases, with 13 bases left in between. Germline assignment: CDR1 LNHDA and CDR2 SQIVND (reference sequence). This CDR3 is CASSILDTLYNEQFF. The CDR3 region has the DNA TGTGCCAGTAGTATTTTGGACACCCTATACAATGAGCAGTTCTTC. The variable domain in full, with the rest retrieved from reference TRBV19 and TRBJ2-1, is DGGITQSPKYLFRKEGQNVTLSCEQNLNHDAMYWYRQDPGQGLRLIYYSQIVNDFQKGDIAEGYSVSREKKESFPLTVTSAQKNPTAFYLCASSILDTLYNEQFFGPGTRLTVL.

About this clonotype: This may stem from a read error, because a much larger clone lies one nucleotide away. The V gene is TRBV6-1, the J gene TRBJ1-6, with 7 bases matching TRBD1. Germline V gene lookup returns CDR1 MNHNS and CDR2 SASEGT. The CDR3 has 16 amino acids. Trimming took 4 bases from V and 10 from J; bases not matched to a gene: 13. The CDR3: CASSGTGAVRGSPLHF. As DNA, the CDR3 is TGTGCCAGCAGTGGAACTGGGGCAGTCAGGGGGTCACCCCTCCACTTT.

A note on this clonotype: This may be a read error, as it is one base from a much larger clone. The V gene is TRBV28, the J gene TRBJ1-5; D ambiguous. V dropped 3 bases and J dropped 1 base, with 7 bases sitting between them. Per germline, CDR1 MDHEN and CDR2 SYDVKM. The CDR3 spans 14 residues. The DNA of the CDR3 is TGTGCCAGCAGTTTGGTGCCGAGCAATCAGCCCCAGCATTTT. This translates into CASSLVPSNQPQHF.

This clonotype was counted at least ten times. The V call is TRBV5-1, the J call TRBJ2-3, with 7 bases lining up with TRBD2. The CDR3 loop spans 17 amino acids. Germline V gives CDR1 SGHRS, CDR2 YFSETQ. V dropped 7 bases and J dropped 0; count of bases not matched to a gene: 14. The DNA of the CDR3 is TGCGCCAGCTACGATTTTAGACTAGCAGATAGCACAGATACGCAGTATTTT. Encoded protein: CASYDFRLADSTDTQYF.

This chain connects TRBV2 to TRBJ2-7; the D is unclear. Germline CDR1 reads SNHLY; CDR2 reads FYNNEI. The CDR3 is 11 residues long. Trimming removed 4 bases at V and 5 bases at J, with 6 bases between. The CDR3: CASSARDEQYF. The DNA of the CDR3 is TGTGCCAGCAGTGCCCGGGACGAGCAGTACTTC.

This clonotype was counted many times. This chain links TRBV6-5 with TRBJ1-6; D is possibly TRBD1 (5 bases). This CDR3 region has 16 residues. In germline, CDR1 is MNHEY, CDR2 SVGAGI. V was pared by 6 bases and J by 9 bases, with 21 bases between. Here the CDR3 reads CASSTEPSGRGSPLHF. CDR3 nucleotides: TGTGCCAGCAGCACCGAACCCTCGGGACGGGGTTCACCCCTCCACTTT.

This clonotype was seen more than once but under ten times. This chain connects TRBV6-7 to TRBJ2-1, with TRBD2 identical over 7 bases. TRBV6-7 carries the ORF label, with uncertain function. The CDR3 has 17 residues. With V trimmed by 5 bases and J by 7 bases, 17 bases remained unmatched. The CDR3 region has the DNA TGTGCCAGCAGTACAGATCGGAGGACTAGATCATCTAATGAGCAGTTCTTC. Its protein is CASSTDRRTRSSNEQFF.

The V and J genes are TRBV4-1 and TRBJ1-4; D gene uncertain. CDR1 MGHRA and CDR2 YSYEKL come from the germline V gene. This CDR3 spans 16 amino acids. V shed 0 bases and J shed 2 bases, with 10 bases lying between them. As DNA, the CDR3 is TGCGCCAGCAGCCAAGAGGGAGATTTGACTAATGAAAAACTGTTTTTT. Residues: CASSQEGDLTNEKLFF.

The chain combines TRBV14 with TRBJ1-1; D call uncertain. The germline CDR1 and CDR2 sequences are SGHDN and FVKESK. V was shortened by 0 bases and J by 0 bases, with 5 bases between the two germline ends. The CDR3 contains 14 residues. The CDR3 DNA reads as TGTGCCAGCAGCCAAGACTGGATGAACACTGAAGCTTTCTTT. Translated, it gives CASSQDWMNTEAFF.

This clonotype has only a few counts. This rearrangement joins TRBV5-4 to TRBJ1-1, with D possibly being TRBD1 (5 bases). The CDR3 covers 14 residues. The V gene lost 1 base and the J gene lost 7 bases, with 14 bases spanning the gap. Germline-derived CDR1 and CDR2 are SGHNT and YYREEE (reference sequence). The DNA for the CDR3 is TGTGCCAGCAGCTTGCGGCAGGGTTTCGGTGAAGCTTTCTTT. Amino acid sequence: CASSLRQGFGEAFF.

This clonotype was counted at least ten times. This sequence joins TRBV6-5 and TRBJ2-7, with D possibly being TRBD1 (7 bases). This CDR3 contains 14 residues. V was clipped by 5 bases and J by 7 bases, with 18 bases between them. CDR1 is MNHEY and CDR2 is SVGAGI in the germline V gene. CDR3 DNA: TGTGCCAGCAGTAAACCGGGACAGACTAGGGAGCAGTACTTC. Translation: CASSKPGQTREQYF.

Notes on this clonotype: It may be a read error: a sequence one base away is much more abundant. The V and J genes are TRBV13 and TRBJ2-1; D remains unclear. This CDR3 comprises 12 residues. Trimming left V 1 base short and J 6 bases short, with 4 bases between. The germline V gene has CDR1 PRHDT and CDR2 FYEKMQ (reference sequence). This chain's CDR3 is CASSLVFNEQFF. The CDR3 DNA reads TGTGCCAGCAGCTTAGTGTTCAATGAGCAGTTCTTC.

Turning to this clonotype: A read error may explain this, as a much larger clone is one base away. The chain carries TRBV12-3 or TRBV12-4 and TRBJ2-1; D gene unclear. This CDR3 is built from 13 residues. The CDR3 spells CASSPGSVAKHFF. CDR3 nucleotides: TGTGCCAGCAGTCCTGGTTCGGTAGCCAAGCATTTCTTC.

This clonotype was counted at least ten times. The chain uses TRBV27 and TRBJ2-1; possibly TRBD2 for D (6 bases). Germline lookup yields CDR1 MNHEY and CDR2 SMNVEV (reference sequence). The CDR3 is 13 residues long. Trimming removed 8 bases at V and 8 bases at J, with 16 bases between. CDR3 nucleotide sequence: TGTGCCAGCCGTCGCAAAGGCGGGGATGAGCAGTTCTTC. Protein product: CASRRKGGDEQFF.

This chain links TRBV7-2 with TRBJ2-7; D gene unclear. In germline, CDR1 is SGHTA, CDR2 FQGNSA. The CDR3 consists of 12 residues. Trimming took 1 base from V and 6 from J, leaving 7 bases between them. The CDR3 protein is CASSLGSREQYF. The CDR3 coding sequence is TGTGCCAGCAGCTTAGGATCGCGCGAGCAGTACTTC.